This T cell receptor beta chain was identified in a study of blood T cell dynamics during melanoma immunotherapy. Points from the study as a whole: Among sorted CD8+ subsets, immune-effector cells had the highest clonality and cell-free DNA similarity.

Time point meaning: pre-treatment baseline. Sampling occurred pretreatment (T0) and at week 3 (W3), after cycle one of checkpoint blockade. Prior systemic cancer therapy, immunosuppressant use and other active malignancies excluded patients. As to this clone: Its specificity is not known.

The germline CDR1 and CDR2 sequences are LNHDA and SQIVND (reference sequence). The CDR3 length is 15 residues. V lost 5 bases and J lost 3; bases outside the gene matches: 9. Each sorted CD8+ T cell subset had its entire DNA loaded. TCRdb's table, derived via immunoSEQ multiplex PCR, lists solely in-frame clones and lacks some. The sample shows 4,000 or so clones, around 96% of them seen only once. The specimen was effector memory CD8+ T cells from blood, collected from a patient treated with checkpoint blockade. The J gene is TRBJ2-7, the V gene TRBV19, with 8 bases fitting TRBD2. The clonotype originates from a human donor with melanoma. The CDR3 sequence: CASSSLAEGVYEQYF. The CDR3 nucleotides read TGTGCCAGTAGTTCACTAGCGGAAGGGGTCTACGAGCAGTACTTC.